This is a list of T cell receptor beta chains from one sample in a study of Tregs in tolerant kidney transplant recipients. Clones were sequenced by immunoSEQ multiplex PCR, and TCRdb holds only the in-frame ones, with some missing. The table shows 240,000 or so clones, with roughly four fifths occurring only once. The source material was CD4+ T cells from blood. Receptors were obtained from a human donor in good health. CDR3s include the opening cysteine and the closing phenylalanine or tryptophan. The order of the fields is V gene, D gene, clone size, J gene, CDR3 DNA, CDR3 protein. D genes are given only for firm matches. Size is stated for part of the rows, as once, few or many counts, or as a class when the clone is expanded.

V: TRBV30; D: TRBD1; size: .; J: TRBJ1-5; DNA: TGTGCCTGGAGTCAGACAGGGGGCGCCGATCAGCCCCAGCATTTT; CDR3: CAWSQTGGADQPQHF
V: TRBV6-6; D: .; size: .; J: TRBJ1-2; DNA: TGTGCCAGCAGCTTATGGGACTATGGCTACACCTTC; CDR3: CASSLWDYGYTF
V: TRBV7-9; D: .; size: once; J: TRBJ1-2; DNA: TGTGCCAGCACCCTGAATGTAGGGATAAACTATGGCTACACCTTC; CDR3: CASTLNVGINYGYTF
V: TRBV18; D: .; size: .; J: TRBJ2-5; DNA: TGTGCCAGCTCACCATTACGAGGAACAGAGACCCAGTACTTC; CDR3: CASSPLRGTETQYF
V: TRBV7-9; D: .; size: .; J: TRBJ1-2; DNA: TGTGCCAGCAGCCACGGGACCGCTATGTCCGGCTACACCTTC; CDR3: CASSHGTAMSGYTF
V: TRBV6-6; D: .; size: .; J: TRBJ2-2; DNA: TGTGCCTCGAAGCAGGGATCGAACACCGGGGAGCTGTTTTTT; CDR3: CASKQGSNTGELFF
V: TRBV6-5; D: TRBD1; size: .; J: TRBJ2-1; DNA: TGTGCCAGCAGCATGCGACAGGGCTCCTACAATGAGCAGTTCTTC; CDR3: CASSMRQGSYNEQFF
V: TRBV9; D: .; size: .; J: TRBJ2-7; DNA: TGTGCCAGCAGCGTCGGGCCTACTGGGCCCGAGGGCCGTACCTACGAGCAGTACTTC; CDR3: CASSVGPTGPEGRTYEQYF
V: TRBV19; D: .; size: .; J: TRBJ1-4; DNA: TGTGCCAGTAGTATGTTCCGGGGGACTAATGAAAAACTGTTTTTT; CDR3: CASSMFRGTNEKLFF
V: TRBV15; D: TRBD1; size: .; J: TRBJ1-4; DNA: TGTGCCACCAGCAGACCTCGACAGGGAACAACTAATGAAAAACTGTTTTTT; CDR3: CATSRPRQGTTNEKLFF
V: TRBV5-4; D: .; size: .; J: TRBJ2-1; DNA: TGTGCCAGCAGCTTGGACAGAAGCTCCTACAATGAGCAGTTCTTC; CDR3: CASSLDRSSYNEQFF
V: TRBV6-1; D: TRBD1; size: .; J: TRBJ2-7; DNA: TGTGCCAGCAGTCGGGACAGGGACTACGAGCAGTACTTC; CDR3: CASSRDRDYEQYF
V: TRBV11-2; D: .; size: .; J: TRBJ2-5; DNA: TGTGCCAGCAGCTTTAGACGAGGGACACGCGAGACCCAGTACTTC; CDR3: CASSFRRGTRETQYF
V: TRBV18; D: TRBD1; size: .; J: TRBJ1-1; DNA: TGTGCCAGCTCCTACGGACAGGGAGACACTGAAGCTTTCTTT; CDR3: CASSYGQGDTEAFF
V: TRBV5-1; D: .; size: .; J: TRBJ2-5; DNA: TGCGCCAGCAGCTTGGGGCCCCTCGAAGAGACCCAGTACTTC; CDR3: CASSLGPLEETQYF
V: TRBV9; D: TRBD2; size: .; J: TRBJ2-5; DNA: TGTGCCAGCACCACTAGCGCCGCTAGGGAGACCCAGTACTTC; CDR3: CASTTSAARETQYF
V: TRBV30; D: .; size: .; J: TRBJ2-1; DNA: TGTGCCTGGAGCCCACTTCGGCGGGGTACACCTCGCTCCTACAATGAGCAGTTCTTC; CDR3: CAWSPLRRGTPRSYNEQFF
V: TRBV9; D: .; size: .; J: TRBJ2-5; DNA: TGTGCCAGCAGCCGGGACAACCAAGAGACCCAGTACTTC; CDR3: CASSRDNQETQYF
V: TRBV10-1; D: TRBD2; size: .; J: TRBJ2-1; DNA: TGCGCCGCTTCGACCGGGACTAGCGGGAGGAATGAGCAGTTCTTC; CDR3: CAASTGTSGRNEQFF
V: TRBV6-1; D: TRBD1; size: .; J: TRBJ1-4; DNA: TGTGCCAGCAGTGACCCTGGCAGGGGGATCTATAATGAAAAACTGTTTTTT; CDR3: CASSDPGRGIYNEKLFF
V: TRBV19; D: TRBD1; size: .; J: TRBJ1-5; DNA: TGTGCCAGTAGTTTGGACAGGGGAGAGCCCCAGCATTTT; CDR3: CASSLDRGEPQHF
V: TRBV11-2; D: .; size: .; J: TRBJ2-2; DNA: TGTGCCAGCAGCTTAGGGGGGGCCGGGGAGCTGTTTTTT; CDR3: CASSLGGAGELFF
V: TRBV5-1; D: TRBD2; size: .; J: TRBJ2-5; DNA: TGCGCCAGCAGCGACCTAGCGGGGGAAGAGACCCAGTACTTC; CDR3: CASSDLAGEETQYF
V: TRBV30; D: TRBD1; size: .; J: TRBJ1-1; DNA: TGTGCCTGGAGTGCAGGGGGCGATTTCGCTTTCTTT; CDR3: CAWSAGGDFAFF
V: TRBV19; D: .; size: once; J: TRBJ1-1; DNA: TGTGCCAGTAGTATAGGTATCAGGGGAACTGAAGCTTTCTTT; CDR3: CASSIGIRGTEAFF
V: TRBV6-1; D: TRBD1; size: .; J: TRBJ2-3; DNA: TGTGCCAGCAGGGCCTGGGACAGGGGGCCAGATACGCAGTATTTT; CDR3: CASRAWDRGPDTQYF
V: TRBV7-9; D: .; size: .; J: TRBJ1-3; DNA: TGTGCCAGCAGCTTAGGGAAGTGGGGAGGAAACACCATATATTTT; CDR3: CASSLGKWGGNTIYF
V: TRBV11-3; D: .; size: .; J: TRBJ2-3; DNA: TGTGCCAGCAGCTTAGGAGGGACCACTAGCACAGATACGCAGTATTTT; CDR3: CASSLGGTTSTDTQYF
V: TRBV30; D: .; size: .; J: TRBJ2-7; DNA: TGTGCCTGGAGTGTAAGGGGAAATACCTACGAGCAGTACTTC; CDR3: CAWSVRGNTYEQYF
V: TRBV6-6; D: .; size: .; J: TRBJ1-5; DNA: TGTGCCAGTATCGGGGGCCCGAGGGATAGCAATCAGCCCCAGCATTTT; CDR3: CASIGGPRDSNQPQHF
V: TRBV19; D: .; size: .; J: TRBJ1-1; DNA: TGTGCCAGTAGTATATCTATGCGGAGGAACACTGAAGCTTTCTTT; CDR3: CASSISMRRNTEAFF
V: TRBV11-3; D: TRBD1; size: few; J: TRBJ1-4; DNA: TGTGCCAGCAGCCCCCTCCTGACAGGGCCTAATGAAAAACTGTTTTTT; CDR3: CASSPLLTGPNEKLFF
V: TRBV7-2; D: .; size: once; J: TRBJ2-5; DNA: TGTGCCAGCAGCTTAGACGTAAGCCGGCCCGAGACCCAGTACTTC; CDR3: CASSLDVSRPETQYF
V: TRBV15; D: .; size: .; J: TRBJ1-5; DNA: TGTGCCACCAGCAGAGACAGGGAGCATTCAAATGGCCGAAATCAGCCCCAGCATTTT; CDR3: CATSRDREHSNGRNQPQHF
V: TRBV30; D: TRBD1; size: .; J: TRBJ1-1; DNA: TGTGCCTGGGGGAGACCAGGGGGCCTCACTGAAGCTTTCTTT; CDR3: CAWGRPGGLTEAFF
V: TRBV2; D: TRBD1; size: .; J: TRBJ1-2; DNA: TGTGCCAGCACTAGGACAGGGGTGTATGGCTACACCTTC; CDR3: CASTRTGVYGYTF
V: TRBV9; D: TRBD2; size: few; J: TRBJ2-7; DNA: TGTGCCAGCAGCGTTGCGAGCGGGAGGTCCTACGAGCAGTACTTC; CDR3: CASSVASGRSYEQYF
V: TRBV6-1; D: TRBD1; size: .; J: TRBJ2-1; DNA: TGTGCCAGCAGCTTGGACAGGTTAAACAATGAGCAGTTCTTC; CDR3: CASSLDRLNNEQFF
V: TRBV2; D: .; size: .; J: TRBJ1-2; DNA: TGTGCCAGCAGGGCCTGGGGTGAAGGGGCAGATGGCTACACCTTC; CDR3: CASRAWGEGADGYTF
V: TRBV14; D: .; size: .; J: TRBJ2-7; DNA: TGTGCCAGCAGCCAAGATCGTGGGGTTAGCTCCTACGAGCAGTACTTC; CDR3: CASSQDRGVSSYEQYF
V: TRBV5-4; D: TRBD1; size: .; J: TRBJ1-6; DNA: TGTGCCAGCAGCAGGACAGGGGTCTCACCCCTCCACTTT; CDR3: CASSRTGVSPLHF
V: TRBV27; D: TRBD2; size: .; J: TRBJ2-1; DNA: TGTGCCAGCACTACAGGCGGGAGACACCCCGGGGGGAATGAGCAGTTCTTC; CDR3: CASTTGGRHPGGNEQFF
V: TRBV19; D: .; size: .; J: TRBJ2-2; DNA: TGTGCCAGTAGTCTGGACGGGAACACCGGGGAGCTGTTTTTT; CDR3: CASSLDGNTGELFF
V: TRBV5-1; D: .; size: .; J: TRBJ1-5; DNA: TGCGCCAGCAGCTTGACGGCAGGGCCCAATCAGCCCCAGCATTTT; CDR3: CASSLTAGPNQPQHF
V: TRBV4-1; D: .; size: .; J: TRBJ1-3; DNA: TGCGCCAGCAGCGTTGGGACAATCCAGGGGAACACCATATATTTT; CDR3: CASSVGTIQGNTIYF
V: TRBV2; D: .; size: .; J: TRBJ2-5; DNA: TGTGCCAGCAGTGAAGCTAGGGCCGCCAGGGCCCAAGAGACCCAGTACTTC; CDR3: CASSEARAARAQETQYF
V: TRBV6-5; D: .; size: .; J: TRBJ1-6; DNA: TGTGCCAGCAGTTACTCGGGGGGTGGTCGCGGTTCACCCCTCCACTTT; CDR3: CASSYSGGGRGSPLHF
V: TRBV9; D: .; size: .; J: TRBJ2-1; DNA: TGTGCCAGCAGTCGTAAGGCCTCCACGAGCTCCTACAATGAGCAGTTCTTC; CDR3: CASSRKASTSSYNEQFF
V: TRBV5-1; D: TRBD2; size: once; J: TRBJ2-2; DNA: TGCGCCAGCAGCTTGGGTCTAGCGGGTTTCACCGGGGAGCTGTTTTTT; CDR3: CASSLGLAGFTGELFF
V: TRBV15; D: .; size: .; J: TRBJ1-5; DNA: TGTGCCACCAGCAGAGATACGAGGGTAGGAGATCAGCCCCAGCATTTT; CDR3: CATSRDTRVGDQPQHF
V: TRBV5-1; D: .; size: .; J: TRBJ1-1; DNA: TGCGCCAGCAGCTTGGACAGGGCAAACACTGAAGCTTTCTTT; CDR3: CASSLDRANTEAFF
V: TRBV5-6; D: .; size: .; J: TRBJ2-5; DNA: TGTGCCAGCAGCGCGACCCGGGCGGAGACCCAGTACTTC; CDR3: CASSATRAETQYF
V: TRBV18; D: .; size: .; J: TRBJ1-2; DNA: TGTGCCAGCTCATCCGACACGCGGGGGGGTCGTGGCTACACCTTC; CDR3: CASSSDTRGGRGYTF
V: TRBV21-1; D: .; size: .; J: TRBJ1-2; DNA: TGTGCCAGCAGCACAGGGACAGGGGAAAATGGCTACACCTTC; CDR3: CASSTGTGENGYTF
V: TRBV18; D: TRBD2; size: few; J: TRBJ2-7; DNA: TGTGCCAGCTCAGAGACTAGCTCCCACGAGCAGTACTTC; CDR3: CASSETSSHEQYF
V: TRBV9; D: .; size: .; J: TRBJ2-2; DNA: TGTGCCAGCAGCGCCGGGACTTCGAACACCGGGGAGCTGTTTTTT; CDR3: CASSAGTSNTGELFF
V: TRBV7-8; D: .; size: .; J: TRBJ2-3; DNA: TGTGCCAGCAGCTTTCTAGTTTCAGATACGCAGTATTTT; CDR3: CASSFLVSDTQYF